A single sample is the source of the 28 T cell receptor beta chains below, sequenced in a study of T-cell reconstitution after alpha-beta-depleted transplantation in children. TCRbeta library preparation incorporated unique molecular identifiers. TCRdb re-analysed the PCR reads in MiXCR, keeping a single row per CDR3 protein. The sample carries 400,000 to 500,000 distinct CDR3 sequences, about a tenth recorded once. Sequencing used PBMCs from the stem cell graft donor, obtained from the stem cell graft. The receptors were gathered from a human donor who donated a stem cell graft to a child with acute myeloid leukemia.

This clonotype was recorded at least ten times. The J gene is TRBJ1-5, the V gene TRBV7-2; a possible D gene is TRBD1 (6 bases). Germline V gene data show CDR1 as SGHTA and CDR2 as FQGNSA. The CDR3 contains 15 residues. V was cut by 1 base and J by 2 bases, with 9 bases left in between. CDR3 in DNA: TGTGCCAGCAGCTTAGACGCAGGGGGCAATCAGCCCCAGCATTTT. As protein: CASSLDAGGNQPQHF.

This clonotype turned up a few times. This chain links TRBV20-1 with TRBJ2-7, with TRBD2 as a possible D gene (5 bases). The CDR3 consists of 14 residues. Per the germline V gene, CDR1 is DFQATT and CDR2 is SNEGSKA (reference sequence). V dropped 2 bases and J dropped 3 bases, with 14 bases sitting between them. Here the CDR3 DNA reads TGCAGTGCTAGAAATGCGGACTCCTTCTACGAGCAGTACTTC. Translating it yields CSARNADSFYEQYF.

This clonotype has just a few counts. CDR3 sequence: CASSLNRVPITEAFF. DNA for the CDR3: TGCGCCAGCAGCCTCAACAGGGTTCCGATCACTGAAGCTTTCTTT. This chain uses TRBV5-1 with TRBJ1-1; tentatively, D is TRBD1 (6 bases). V dropped 4 bases and J dropped 4 bases, with 17 bases sitting between them. The CDR3 runs to 15 residues. Germline CDR1 is SGHRS and CDR2 is YFSETQ.

Here the CDR3 reads CASSPDGSYEQYV. CDR3 sequence (DNA): TGTGCCAGCAGCCCTGACGGCAGCTACGAGCAGTACGTC. The chain employs TRBV3-1 and TRBJ2-7; D gene uncertain. The germline V gene encodes CDR1 LGHDT and CDR2 YNNKEL (reference sequence). V lost 4 bases and J 3 bases, leaving 10 bases between the germline ends. The CDR3 totals 13 residues.

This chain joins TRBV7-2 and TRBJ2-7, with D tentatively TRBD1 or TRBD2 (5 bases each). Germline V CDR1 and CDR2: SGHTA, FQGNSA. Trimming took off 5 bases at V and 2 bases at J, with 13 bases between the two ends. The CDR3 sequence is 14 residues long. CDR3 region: CASSRVRDPYEQYF. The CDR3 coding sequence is TGTGCCAGCAGCCGTGTGAGGGACCCCTACGAGCAGTACTTC.

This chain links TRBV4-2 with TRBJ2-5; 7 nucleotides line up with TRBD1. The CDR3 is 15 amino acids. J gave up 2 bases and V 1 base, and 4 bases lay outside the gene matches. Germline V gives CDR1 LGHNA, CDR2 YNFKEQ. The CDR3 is CASSQGGQDQETQYF. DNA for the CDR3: TGTGCCAGCAGCCAAGGAGGACAGGATCAAGAGACCCAGTACTTC.

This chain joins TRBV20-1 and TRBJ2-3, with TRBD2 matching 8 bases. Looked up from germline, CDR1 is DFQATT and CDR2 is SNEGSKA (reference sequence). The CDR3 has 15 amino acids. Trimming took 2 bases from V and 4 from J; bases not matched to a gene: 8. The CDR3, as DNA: TGCAGTGCTAGACAAGCGGGAGTTGGGGCAGATACGCAGTATTTT. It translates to CSARQAGVGADTQYF.

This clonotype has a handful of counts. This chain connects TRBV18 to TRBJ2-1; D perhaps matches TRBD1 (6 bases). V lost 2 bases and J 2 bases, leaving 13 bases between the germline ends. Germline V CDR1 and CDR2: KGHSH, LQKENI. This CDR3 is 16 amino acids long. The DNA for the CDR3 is TGTGCCAGCTCACCATGGGCAGGGGTGGCCTACAATGAGCAGTTCTTC. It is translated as CASSPWAGVAYNEQFF.

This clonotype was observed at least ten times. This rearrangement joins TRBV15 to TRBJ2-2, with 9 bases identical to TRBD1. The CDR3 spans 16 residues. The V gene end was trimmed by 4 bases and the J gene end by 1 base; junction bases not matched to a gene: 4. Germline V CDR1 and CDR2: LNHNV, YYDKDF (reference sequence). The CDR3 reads CATSTEGQGNTGELFF. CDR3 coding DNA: TGTGCCACCAGCACAGAGGGACAGGGGAACACCGGGGAGCTGTTTTTT. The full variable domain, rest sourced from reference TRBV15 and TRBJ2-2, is DAMVIQNPRYQVTQFGKPVTLSCSQTLNHNVMYWYQQKSSQAPKLLFHYYDKDFNNEADTPDNFQSRRPNTSFCFLDIRSPGLGDTAMYLCATSTEGQGNTGELFFGEGSRLTVL.

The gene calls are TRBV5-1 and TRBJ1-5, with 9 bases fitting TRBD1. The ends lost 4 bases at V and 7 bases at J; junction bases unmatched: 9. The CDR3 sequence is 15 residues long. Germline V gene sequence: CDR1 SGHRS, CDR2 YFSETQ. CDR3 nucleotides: TGCGCCAGCAGCCCCGCGGGACAGGGTATCCAGCCCCAGCATTTT. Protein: CASSPAGQGIQPQHF.

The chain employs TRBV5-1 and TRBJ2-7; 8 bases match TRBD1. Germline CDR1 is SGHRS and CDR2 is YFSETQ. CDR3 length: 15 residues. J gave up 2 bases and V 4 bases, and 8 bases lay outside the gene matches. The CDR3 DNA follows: TGCGCCAGCAGCGTAGACAGGGGCCGCACCTACGAGCAGTACTTC. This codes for CASSVDRGRTYEQYF.

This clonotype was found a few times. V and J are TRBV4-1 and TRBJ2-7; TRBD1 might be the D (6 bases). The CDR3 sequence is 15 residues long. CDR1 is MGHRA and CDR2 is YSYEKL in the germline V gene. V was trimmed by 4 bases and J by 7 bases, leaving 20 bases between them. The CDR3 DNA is TGCGCCAGCAGCCCCCTTGAGGGGGAGATTCGGGAGCAGTACTTC. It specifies CASSPLEGEIREQYF.

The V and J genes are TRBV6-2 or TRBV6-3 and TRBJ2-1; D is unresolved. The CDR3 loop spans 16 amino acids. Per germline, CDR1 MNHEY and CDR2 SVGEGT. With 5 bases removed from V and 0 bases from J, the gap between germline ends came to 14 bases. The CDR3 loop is CASSPLIQSSYNEQFF. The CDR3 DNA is TGTGCCAGCAGTCCTCTGATCCAGAGCTCCTACAATGAGCAGTTCTTC.

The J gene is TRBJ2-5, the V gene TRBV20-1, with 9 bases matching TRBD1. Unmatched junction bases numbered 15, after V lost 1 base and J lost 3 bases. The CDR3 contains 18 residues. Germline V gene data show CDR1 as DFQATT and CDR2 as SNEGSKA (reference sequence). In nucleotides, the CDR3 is TGCAGTGCTAGAGCCCCTTCTTTCGGGACAGGGCCCGAAGAGACCCAGTACTTC. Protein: CSARAPSFGTGPEETQYF.

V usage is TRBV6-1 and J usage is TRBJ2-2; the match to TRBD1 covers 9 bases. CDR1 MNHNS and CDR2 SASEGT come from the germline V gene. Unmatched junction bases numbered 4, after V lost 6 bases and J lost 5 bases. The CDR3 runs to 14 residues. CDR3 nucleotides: TGTGCCAGCAGAAAACAGGGGGCGACCGGGGAGCTGTTTTTT. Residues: CASRKQGATGELFF.

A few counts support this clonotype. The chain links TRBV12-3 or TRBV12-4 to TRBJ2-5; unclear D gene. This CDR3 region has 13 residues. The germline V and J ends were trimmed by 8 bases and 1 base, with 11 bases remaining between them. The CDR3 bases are TGTGCCAGCGCTACCCTGGGCCAAGAGACCCAGTACTTC. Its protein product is CASATLGQETQYF.

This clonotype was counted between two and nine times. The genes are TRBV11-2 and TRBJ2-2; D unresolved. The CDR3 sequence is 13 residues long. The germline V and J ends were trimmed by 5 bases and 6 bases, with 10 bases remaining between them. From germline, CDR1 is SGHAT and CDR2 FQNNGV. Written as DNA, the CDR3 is TGTGCCAGCAGCCCAAGGATGTCCGGGGAGCTGTTTTTT. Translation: CASSPRMSGELFF.

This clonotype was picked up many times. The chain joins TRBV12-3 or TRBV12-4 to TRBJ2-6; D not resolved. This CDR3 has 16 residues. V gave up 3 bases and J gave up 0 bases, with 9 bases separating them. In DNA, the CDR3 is TGTGCCAGCAGTTTTCCAGAATACTCTGGGGCCAACGTCCTGACTTTC. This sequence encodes CASSFPEYSGANVLTF.

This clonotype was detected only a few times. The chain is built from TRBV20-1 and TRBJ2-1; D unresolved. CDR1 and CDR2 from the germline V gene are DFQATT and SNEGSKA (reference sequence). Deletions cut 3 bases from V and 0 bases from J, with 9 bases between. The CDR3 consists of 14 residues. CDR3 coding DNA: TGCAGTGCTAGCCATAAAAGCTCCTACAATGAGCAGTTCTTC. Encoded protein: CSASHKSSYNEQFF.

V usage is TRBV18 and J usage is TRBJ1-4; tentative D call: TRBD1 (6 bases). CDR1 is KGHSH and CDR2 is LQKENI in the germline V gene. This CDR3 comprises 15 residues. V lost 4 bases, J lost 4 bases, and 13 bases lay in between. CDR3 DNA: TGTGCCAGCTCACAAGCCGGACAGCTTAATGAAAAACTGTTTTTT. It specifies CASSQAGQLNEKLFF.

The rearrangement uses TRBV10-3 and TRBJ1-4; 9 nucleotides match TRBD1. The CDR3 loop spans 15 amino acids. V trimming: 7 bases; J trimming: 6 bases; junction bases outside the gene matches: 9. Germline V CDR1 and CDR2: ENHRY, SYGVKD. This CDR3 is CAIKPAGTGYEKLFF. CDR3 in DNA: TGTGCCATCAAACCAGCCGGGACAGGGTATGAAAAACTGTTTTTT.

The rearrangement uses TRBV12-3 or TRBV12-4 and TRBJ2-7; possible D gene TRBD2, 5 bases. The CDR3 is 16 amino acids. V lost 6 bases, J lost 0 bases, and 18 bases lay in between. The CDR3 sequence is CASSPVERRSSYEQYF. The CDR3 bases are TGTGCCAGCAGCCCCGTCGAGCGGAGGAGCTCCTACGAGCAGTACTTC.

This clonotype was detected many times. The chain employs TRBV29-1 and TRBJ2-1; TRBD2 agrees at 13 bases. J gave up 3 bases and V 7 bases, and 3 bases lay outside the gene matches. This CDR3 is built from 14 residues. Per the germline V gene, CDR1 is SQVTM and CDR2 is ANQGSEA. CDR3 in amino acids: CSGLAGGNYNEQFF. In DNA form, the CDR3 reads TGCAGCGGACTAGCGGGGGGTAACTACAATGAGCAGTTCTTC.

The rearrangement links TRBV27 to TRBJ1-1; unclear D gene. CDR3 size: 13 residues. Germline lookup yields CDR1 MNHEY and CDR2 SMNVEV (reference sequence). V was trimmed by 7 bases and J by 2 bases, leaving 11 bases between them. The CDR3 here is CASMGYRNTEAFF. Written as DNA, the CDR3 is TGTGCCAGCATGGGTTACAGAAACACTGAAGCTTTCTTT.

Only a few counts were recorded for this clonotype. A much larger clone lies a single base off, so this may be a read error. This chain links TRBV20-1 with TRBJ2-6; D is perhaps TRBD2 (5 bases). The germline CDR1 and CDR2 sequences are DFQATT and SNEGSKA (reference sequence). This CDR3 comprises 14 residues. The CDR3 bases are TGCAGTGCTATGAGGGCTCAAAGGGCCAACGGCCTGACTTTC. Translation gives CSAMRAQRANGLTF.

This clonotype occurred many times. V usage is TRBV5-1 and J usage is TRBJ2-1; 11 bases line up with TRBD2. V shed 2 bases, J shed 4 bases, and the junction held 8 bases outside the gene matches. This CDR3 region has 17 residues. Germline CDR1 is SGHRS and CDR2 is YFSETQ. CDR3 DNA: TGCGCCAGCAGCTTCGGAAAACTAGCGGGGGCATACAATGAGCAGTTCTTC. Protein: CASSFGKLAGAYNEQFF.

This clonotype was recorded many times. Here the CDR3 reads CSVALQGGYGYTF. The CDR3 nucleotides are TGCAGCGTGGCTTTACAGGGAGGTTATGGCTACACCTTC. V and J are TRBV29-1 and TRBJ1-2; possibly TRBD1 for D (6 bases). V gave up 6 bases and J gave up 5 bases, with 16 bases separating them. Germline CDR1 is SQVTM and CDR2 is ANQGSEA. This CDR3 contains 13 residues.

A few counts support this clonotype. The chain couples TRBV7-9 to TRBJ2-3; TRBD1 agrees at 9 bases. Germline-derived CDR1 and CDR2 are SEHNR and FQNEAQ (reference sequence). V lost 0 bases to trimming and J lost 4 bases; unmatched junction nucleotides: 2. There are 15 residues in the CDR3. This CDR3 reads CASSLAGTGSDTQYF. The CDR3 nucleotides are TGTGCCAGCAGCTTAGCGGGGACAGGGTCAGATACGCAGTATTTT.